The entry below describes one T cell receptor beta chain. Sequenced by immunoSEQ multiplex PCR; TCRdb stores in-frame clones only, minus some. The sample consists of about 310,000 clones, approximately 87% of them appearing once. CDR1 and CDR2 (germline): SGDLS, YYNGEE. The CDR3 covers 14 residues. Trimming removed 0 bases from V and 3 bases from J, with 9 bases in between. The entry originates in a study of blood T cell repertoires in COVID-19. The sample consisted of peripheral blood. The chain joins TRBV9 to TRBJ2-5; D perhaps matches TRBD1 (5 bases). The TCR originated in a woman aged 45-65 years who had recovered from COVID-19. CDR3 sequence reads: CASSVDPGKETQYF. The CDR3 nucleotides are TGTGCCAGCAGCGTAGATCCAGGGAAAGAGACCCAGTACTTC.